This T cell receptor (beta chain) is from a study of post-analysis software for immune sequencing data (dated by TCRdb to between 2015 and 2016). General notes on the study: Recorded disease courses included relapsing-remitting, secondary progressive and progressive-relapsing multiple sclerosis, with some patients lacking subtype annotation. Patient repertoires were compared against around 10 previously published healthy control repertoires from donors aged roughly 6 to 26 years. A subset of samples was prepared in parallel using single-end sample barcoding, then pooled and co-amplified after Illumina adapter ligation.

TCR beta repertoires were profiled from peripheral blood of roughly 13 young patients with multiple sclerosis to demonstrate the VDJtools post-analysis software. The multiple sclerosis patients were children and adolescents ranging in age from roughly 6 to 16 years. What the research found in general, with its limitations: Significantly lower normalized Chao1 diversity was found in multiple sclerosis patients than in controls, suggesting substantial peripheral T-cell clonal expansion. Direct clustering with F measure revealed strong co-clustering of samples prepared in the same batch, which led to a batch-effect correction. Patients showed significantly higher frequencies than controls for about 5 TRBV segments, among them TRBV5-6, TRBV5-1 and TRBV20-1. The control group was slightly older than the multiple sclerosis patient group.

The library was produced with PCR. These reads were obtained on an Illumina HiSeq 2500. Unique molecular identifiers were incorporated into TCR beta cDNA libraries to reduce PCR and sequencing biases. Roughly 500,000 cDNA molecules were obtained for every 1 to 10 million input T cells, so each molecule roughly corresponded to one T cell. The patient libraries were prepared and sequenced using the same protocol as the earlier healthy control dataset. Samples belonging to the same batch were prepared together, multiplexed and sequenced on a shared HiSeq lane. The original pipeline was this. MIGEC was used to process the raw barcoded reads, and molecular identifier groups with only a single read were discarded before consensus assembly and CDR3 extraction. Clonotype tables were post-analysed with VDJtools, normalizing diversity by down-sampling all datasets to the smallest sample size. To correct batch-related cross-sample contamination, repertoire overlap clustering matched CDR3 amino acid sequences but not nucleotide sequences. The raw public data were reprocessed by TCRdb itself: fastp quality trimming at Q25, MiXCR clonotype calling, in-frame beta chains only. CDR3 protein duplicates are merged, each entry listing the most common genes and DNA. The V and J calls follow TCRdb's processing rather than the paper's. This sample gives 150,000 to 200,000 distinct CDR3 sequences in total; 25% to 35% of them show up just once. The ten most abundant clones make up roughly 1.6% of the sample.

This clonotype was picked up many times. Its antigen is still unknown. No per-base quality is available; no much larger clone lies one base away. The germline V gene supplies CDR1 LGHNT and CDR2 FRNRAP. Counted from cysteine to phenylalanine, this CDR3 has 12 amino acids. The read is trimmed to its CDR3 DNA, 36 bases read in frame from base 1. V is trimmed back by 7 bases and J by 6 bases, and the junction contains 3 bases that no gene match accounts for. The chain is encoded by TRBV12-5 joined to TRBJ2-7; 10 central bases correspond to TRBD1. Sequencing was performed on blood. This receptor was taken from a girl between 10 and 17 years old with multiple sclerosis. This receptor carries the CDR3 CASVGQGVEQYF. The nucleotide sequence is given as TGTGCTAGTGTAGGACAGGGGGTCGAGCAGTACTTC.